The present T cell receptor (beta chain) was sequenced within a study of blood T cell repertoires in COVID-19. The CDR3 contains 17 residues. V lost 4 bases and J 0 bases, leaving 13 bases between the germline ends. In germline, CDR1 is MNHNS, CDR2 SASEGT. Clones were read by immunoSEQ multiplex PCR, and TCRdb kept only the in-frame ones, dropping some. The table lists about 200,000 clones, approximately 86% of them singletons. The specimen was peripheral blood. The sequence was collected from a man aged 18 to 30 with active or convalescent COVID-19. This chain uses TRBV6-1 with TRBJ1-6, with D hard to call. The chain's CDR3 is CASSGIHRGSYNSPLHF. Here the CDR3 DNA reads TGTGCCAGCAGTGGGATCCATCGGGGCTCCTATAATTCACCCCTCCACTTT.